A selection of T cell receptor beta chains follows, all from one sample in a study of cytomegalovirus exposure and HLA in healthy donors. Only in-frame clones appear in the TCRdb table, and some are missing; sequencing was by immunoSEQ multiplex PCR. The sample holds 200,000 or so clones, 84% seen once. The sample consisted of PBMCs. These receptors came from a woman under 40 in good health and CMV-seropositive. The CDR3 runs from the conserved cysteine through the conserved F or W. D genes are given only for firm matches. Size values are once, few and many counts, or a class for expanded clones, and some rows have none.

clone_size j_call v_call d_call cdr3_aa cdr3_nt
. TRBJ2-5 TRBV27 . CASSLSGAGETQYF TGTGCCAGCAGTTTATCTGGCGCAGGGGAGACCCAGTACTTC
. TRBJ1-5 TRBV6-6 . CASSYLTGGQEPQHF TGTGCCAGCAGTTACTTGACGGGAGGTCAGGAGCCCCAGCATTTT
. TRBJ1-1 TRBV27 . CASSPELRGNTEAFF TGTGCCAGCAGTCCAGAGCTGCGCGGGAACACTGAAGCTTTCTTT
. TRBJ2-5 TRBV4-1 TRBD2 CASSRLAGGMGETQYF TGCGCCAGCAGCCGCTTAGCGGGAGGGATGGGGGAGACCCAGTACTTC
. TRBJ2-1 TRBV15 . CATSQREEQFF TGTGCCACCAGCCAGCGAGAGGAGCAGTTCTTC
. TRBJ2-5 TRBV7-9 TRBD1 CASSLEVWDRAQETQYF TGTGCCAGCAGCTTAGAGGTATGGGACAGAGCCCAAGAGACCCAGTACTTC
. TRBJ1-1 TRBV7-6 . CASSLAPSDPAEAFF TGTGCCAGCAGCTTAGCCCCTAGTGATCCTGCGGAAGCTTTCTTT
. TRBJ1-5 TRBV18 . CASSRTASNQPQHF TGTGCCAGCTCACGGACAGCCAGCAATCAGCCCCAGCATTTT
. TRBJ1-1 TRBV30 . CAWSVGLSNTEAFF TGTGCCTGGAGTGTAGGACTCTCGAACACTGAAGCTTTCTTT
. TRBJ1-2 TRBV5-4 . CASSFTGDGYTF TGTGCCAGCAGCTTCACGGGGGATGGCTACACCTTC
. TRBJ2-7 TRBV4-1 TRBD2 CASSQDTSAYEQYF TGCGCCAGCAGCCAGGATACTAGCGCCTACGAGCAGTACTTC
. TRBJ1-3 TRBV4-1 . CASSQVVRTGRNTIYF TGCGCCAGCAGCCAAGTTGTCCGAACAGGGCGAAACACCATATATTTT
. TRBJ2-2 TRBV7-9 . CASSLESRTNTGELFF TGTGCCAGCAGCTTAGAGTCCAGGACTAACACCGGGGAGCTGTTTTTT
. TRBJ1-5 TRBV28 . CASSPPDRHSNQPQHF TGTGCCAGCAGTCCACCGGACAGACATAGCAATCAGCCCCAGCATTTT
few TRBJ2-1 TRBV11-2 TRBD2 CASSLGVGTSLHEQFF TGTGCCAGCAGCTTAGGCGTTGGGACTAGTTTGCATGAGCAGTTCTTC
. TRBJ1-5 TRBV5-6 . CASSLNRALNQPQHF TGTGCCAGCAGCTTGAACAGGGCACTCAATCAGCCCCAGCATTTT
. TRBJ1-2 TRBV6-5 . CASSYITGNGYTF TGTGCCAGCAGTTATATAACGGGAAATGGCTACACCTTC
. TRBJ2-5 TRBV5-1 . CASSAQGVQETQYF TGCGCCAGCAGCGCCCAGGGTGTCCAAGAGACCCAGTACTTC
. TRBJ1-3 TRBV5-4 . CASSLMAGTGGNTIYF TGTGCCAGCAGCTTGATGGCAGGGACTGGTGGAAACACCATATATTTT
. TRBJ2-7 TRBV9 TRBD2 CASSPGTSAFYEQYF TGTGCCAGCAGCCCCGGGACTAGCGCTTTCTACGAGCAGTACTTC
. TRBJ1-4 TRBV4-1 . CASSLGTPATNEKLFF TGCGCCAGCAGCCTCGGGACACCAGCAACTAATGAAAAACTGTTTTTT
once TRBJ1-6 TRBV30 . CAWSALLEGTLHF TGTGCCTGGAGTGCCCTCCTGGAGGGTACCCTCCACTTT
. TRBJ1-2 TRBV28 . CASGDSQVFGGYGYTF TGTGCCAGCGGGGACTCACAGGTCTTCGGCGGCTATGGCTACACCTTC
. TRBJ1-5 TRBV7-6 . CASSLVGGGNQPQHF TGTGCCAGCAGCTTAGTGGGGGGAGGCAATCAGCCCCAGCATTTT
few TRBJ1-1 TRBV28 TRBD1 CASSTPGGSTEAFF TGTGCCAGCAGCACTCCAGGGGGGAGCACTGAAGCTTTCTTT
. TRBJ2-7 TRBV6-5 TRBD2 CASSYLAGGSEQYF TGTGCCAGCAGTTACTTAGCGGGAGGATCCGAGCAGTACTTC
. TRBJ2-3 TRBV6-5 . CASSYSPRITDTQYF TGTGCCAGCAGTTACTCGCCGCGGATCACAGATACGCAGTATTTT
. TRBJ2-7 TRBV5-4 TRBD1 CASTLGGGGSYEQYF TGTGCCAGCACCCTAGGGGGCGGTGGTTCCTACGAGCAGTACTTC
. TRBJ1-1 TRBV29-1 . CSVEDRGAGNTEAFF TGCAGCGTTGAAGATCGGGGAGCGGGGAACACTGAAGCTTTCTTT
once TRBJ2-1 TRBV29-1 TRBD1 CSVDRQGGEQFF TGCAGCGTTGATCGACAGGGCGGTGAGCAGTTCTTC
once TRBJ2-5 TRBV19 . CASSFQGQRTQYF TGTGCCAGTAGTTTCCAGGGACAACGGACCCAGTACTTC
few TRBJ1-4 TRBV6-6 TRBD1 CASSWTPGQGNEKLFF TGTGCCAGCAGTTGGACACCGGGACAGGGTAATGAAAAACTGTTTTTT
. TRBJ1-5 TRBV28 . CASSLYGRSNQPQHF TGTGCCAGCAGTTTATACGGTAGAAGCAATCAGCCCCAGCATTTT
. TRBJ2-7 TRBV7-6 . CASSSGLPYEQYF TGTGCCAGCAGCTCGGGACTTCCCTACGAGCAGTACTTC
. TRBJ1-5 TRBV28 . CASSGRGNQPQHF TGTGCCAGCAGTGGGAGAGGCAATCAGCCCCAGCATTTT
. TRBJ1-2 TRBV6-6 . CASLESTFLPYGYTF TGTGCCAGCCTTGAGTCAACTTTTCTCCCCTATGGCTACACCTTC
. TRBJ2-7 TRBV6-1 TRBD1 CASSEIGTGAEQYF TGTGCCAGCAGTGAAATCGGGACAGGGGCCGAGCAGTACTTC
. TRBJ2-1 TRBV6-5 . CASSNRGTPNEQFF TGTGCCAGCAGCAACCGAGGGACTCCAAATGAGCAGTTCTTC
. TRBJ2-7 TRBV18 TRBD2 CASSQAGEYEQYF TGTGCCAGCTCACAAGCGGGGGAATACGAGCAGTACTTC
. TRBJ1-2 TRBV28 TRBD1 CASSLSGGLLSYGYTF TGTGCCAGCAGTTTATCAGGGGGACTCCTCTCCTATGGCTACACCTTC
. TRBJ2-1 TRBV6-6 TRBD2 CASNPSGTYNEQFF TGTGCCAGCAATCCTAGCGGAACCTACAATGAGCAGTTCTTC
few TRBJ1-2 TRBV4-1 . CASSQAYEVGYTF TGCGCCAGCAGCCAAGCCTACGAGGTTGGCTACACCTTC
. TRBJ2-5 TRBV5-1 TRBD1 CASSLGEGAETQYF TGCGCCAGCAGCTTGGGAGAGGGGGCAGAGACCCAGTACTTC
. TRBJ2-3 TRBV2 . CASSLSSTDTQYF TGTGCCAGCAGCCTTTCTAGCACAGATACGCAGTATTTT
. TRBJ2-5 TRBV11-2 . CASSLTHSQETQYF TGTGCCAGCAGCTTAACACACAGCCAAGAGACCCAGTACTTC
. TRBJ1-2 TRBV29-1 TRBD1 CSVVMTGGSYGYTF TGCAGCGTTGTGATGACAGGGGGTAGCTATGGCTACACCTTC
. TRBJ2-1 TRBV2 TRBD2 CASSEVRLAAYNEQFF TGTGCCAGCAGTGAGGTACGGCTAGCGGCTTACAATGAGCAGTTCTTC
. TRBJ2-7 TRBV14 TRBD1 CASAGQGIYEQYF TGTGCCAGCGCCGGACAGGGGATTTACGAGCAGTACTTC
few TRBJ2-3 TRBV7-2 TRBD2 CASSQSSSLTSGLTDTQYF TGTGCCAGCAGCCAGTCGAGTTCCCTGACTAGCGGACTCACAGATACGCAGTATTTT
. TRBJ2-1 TRBV4-2 . CASSQDYLARNEQFF TGTGCCAGCAGCCAAGATTACCTAGCTCGGAATGAGCAGTTCTTC
. TRBJ2-7 TRBV5-6 . CASSLLDSSYEQYF TGTGCCAGCAGCTTGCTCGACAGCTCCTACGAGCAGTACTTC
. TRBJ1-2 TRBV28 TRBD1 CASSSGQVHYTF TGTGCCAGCAGTTCCGGACAGGTCCACTACACCTTC
few TRBJ2-3 TRBV7-8 TRBD2 CASSLQTSGSTDTQYF TGTGCCAGCAGCTTACAGACTAGCGGTAGCACAGATACGCAGTATTTT
. TRBJ2-5 TRBV6-1 . CASSDRPVRAPQETQYF TGTGCCAGCAGTGATCGCCCCGTCCGAGCCCCACAAGAGACCCAGTACTTC
. TRBJ1-5 TRBV2 . CASSWRISNQPQHF TGTGCCAGCAGTTGGCGGATTAGCAATCAGCCCCAGCATTTT
. TRBJ2-3 TRBV6-4 . CATKMSGHNTQYF TGTGCCACCAAGATGAGTGGGCATAATACGCAGTATTTT
. TRBJ2-1 TRBV5-1 TRBD2 CASSLKTSELNNEQFF TGCGCCAGCAGCCTGAAGACTAGCGAGTTAAACAATGAGCAGTTCTTC